Presented here are 30 T cell receptor beta chains from one specimen sequenced in a study of OX40 agonist ivuxolimab in advanced cancers. Measured with immunoSEQ multiplex PCR; TCRdb has only the in-frame clones, and not every one. The sample shows 73,000 or so clones, about 86% of them seen only once. The material was CD4+ or CD8+ T cells sorted from blood, obtained in a trial of the OX40 agonist ivuxolimab. The receptors were gathered from an adult with an advanced solid tumor such as melanoma, head and neck, liver or kidney cancer.

This chain joins TRBV11-1 and TRBJ1-5, with TRBD1 as a possible D gene (6 bases). CDR1 is SGHAT, CDR2 FQDESV, per germline (reference sequence). The CDR3 contains 17 residues. Trimming cost V 2 bases and J 5 bases, with 19 bases left between them. CDR3 DNA sequence: TGTGCCAGCAGCTTAAGGTCGACAGGTATGTTAGATCAGCCCCAGCATTTT. Its protein is CASSLRSTGMLDQPQHF.

This clone was detected a few times. This chain uses TRBV29-1 with TRBJ2-3, with 10 bases matching TRBD1. CDR3 length equals 14 residues. CDR1 and CDR2 from the germline V gene are SQVTM and ANQGSEA. J was trimmed by 6 bases and V by 6 bases; bases with no gene match: 9. CDR3 bases: TGCAGCGTGACGACAGGGGGCAACGTCGATACGCAGTATTTT. This translates into CSVTTGGNVDTQYF.

DNA of the CDR3: TGTGCCACCCCAAGGGGGGGTATGAACACTGAAGCTTTCTTT. It specifies CATPRGGMNTEAFF. The chain combines TRBV30 with TRBJ1-1, with D perhaps matching TRBD1 (6 bases). With 8 bases removed from V and 0 bases from J, the gap between germline ends came to 16 bases. Germline values: CDR1 GTSNPN, CDR2 SVGIG (reference sequence). The CDR3 extends over 14 amino acids.

The chain recombines TRBV6-1 with TRBJ1-3, with D unresolved. Germline CDR1 is MNHNS and CDR2 is SASEGT. Between the trimmed V and J ends, which lost 10 bases and 0 bases, there was a span of 13 bases. The CDR3 is 14 amino acids. For the CDR3, the DNA is TGTGCCACCTCTGACCCCGCCTCTGGAAACACCATATATTTT. Its translation: CATSDPASGNTIYF.

This chain links TRBV6-4 with TRBJ1-2; TRBD1 matches 8 bases. V shed 6 bases, J shed 4 bases, and the junction held 13 bases outside the gene matches. The CDR3 consists of 16 residues. Germline-derived CDR1 and CDR2 are MRHNA and SNTAGT. CDR3 nucleotides: TGTGCCAGCAGCCAGGACGCACAGGGGGGGGGCTATGGCTACACCTTC. Protein: CASSQDAQGGGYGYTF.

The CDR3 spells CAWSRQSGGYTF. DNA for the CDR3: TGTGCCTGGAGTCGCCAGTCAGGTGGCTACACCTTC. The rearrangement joins TRBV30 to TRBJ1-2; D gene unclear. CDR3 length: 12 residues. Trimming stripped 2 bases from V and 7 bases from J, with 11 bases between. Germline CDR1 reads GTSNPN; CDR2 reads SVGIG (reference sequence).

This rearrangement joins TRBV5-4 to TRBJ1-6; D ambiguous. The CDR3 contains 16 residues. Trimming left V 5 bases short and J 0 bases short, with 12 bases between. Germline CDR1 SGHNT, CDR2 YYREEE (reference sequence). CDR3 loop: CASSQTRSSYNSPLHF. DNA for the CDR3: TGTGCCAGCAGTCAAACCAGGAGCTCCTATAATTCACCCCTCCACTTT.

CDR3 nucleotides: TGTGCCAGCAGTTACGACAGGGGGCGGTCACCCCTCCACTTT. Translation gives CASSYDRGRSPLHF. This rearrangement joins TRBV6-6 to TRBJ1-6; 10 bases line up with TRBD1. The CDR3 spans 14 residues. Germline assignment: CDR1 MNHNY and CDR2 SVGAGI (reference sequence). V dropped 2 bases and J dropped 10; count of bases not matched to a gene: 2.

The chain employs TRBV7-9 and TRBJ2-7; D is possibly TRBD2 (7 bases). The V gene's germline CDR1 is SEHNR and CDR2 FQNEAQ (reference sequence). The V and J ends lost 5 bases and 0 bases respectively, with 14 bases between them. The CDR3 sequence is 15 residues long. The CDR3 DNA follows: TGTGCCAGCAGCCCCGCGGGGGCCCTCTCCTACGAGCAGTACTTC. It is translated as CASSPAGALSYEQYF.

V and J are TRBV19 and TRBJ2-1, with D possibly TRBD2 on 5 matching bases. Deletions cut 0 bases from V and 7 bases from J, with 10 bases between. Germline V CDR1 and CDR2: LNHDA, SQIVND (reference sequence). The length of the CDR3 is 14 residues. The DNA of the CDR3 is TGTGCCAGTAGTATAGAGCTCGGAGGTAATGAGCAGTTCTTC. Encoded protein: CASSIELGGNEQFF.

The chain joins TRBV7-2 to TRBJ2-3; 9 bases line up with TRBD1. The germline CDR1 and CDR2 sequences are SGHTA and FQGNSA. With V trimmed by 1 base and J by 4 bases, 3 bases remained unmatched. The CDR3 is 15 amino acids. CDR3 in DNA: TGTGCCAGCAGCTTAGGGGGACAGGGTGCAGATACGCAGTATTTT. The encoded protein is CASSLGGQGADTQYF.

V is TRBV9 and J is TRBJ2-3; D may match TRBD1 or TRBD2 (6 bases each). With 2 bases removed from V and 2 bases from J, the gap between germline ends came to 18 bases. This CDR3 spans 17 amino acids. Germline V lookup: CDR1 SGDLS, CDR2 YYNGEE. The DNA of the CDR3 is TGTGCCAGCAGCGTTCGTGGAGGGACACTGTCCACAGATACGCAGTATTTT. Translating it yields CASSVRGGTLSTDTQYF.

The rearrangement uses TRBV18 and TRBJ1-4; TRBD1 matches 7 bases. Trimming cost V 2 bases and J 0 bases; bases outside gene matches: 6. Germline CDR1 and CDR2: KGHSH and LQKENI. The CDR3 loop spans 17 amino acids. The CDR3 DNA is TGTGCCAGCTCACCAGTGAGAGGGGGCTCAACTAATGAAAAACTGTTTTTT. Translating it yields CASSPVRGGSTNEKLFF.

The CDR3: CASSWRQAYGYTF. In DNA form, the CDR3 reads TGTGCCAGCAGCTGGCGGCAGGCCTATGGCTACACCTTC. This sequence joins TRBV5-8 and TRBJ1-2; D unresolved. This CDR3 is built from 13 residues. V lost 3 bases and J 4 bases, leaving 10 bases between the germline ends. The germline V gene encodes CDR1 SGHTS and CDR2 YDEGEE.

CDR3 sequence reads: CASSVSHQGTGNTIYF. Written as DNA, the CDR3 is TGTGCCAGCAGCGTGAGCCACCAGGGCACTGGAAACACCATATATTTT. The chain is built from TRBV9 and TRBJ1-3, with a weak D call TRBD1 (5 bases). The germline V gene encodes CDR1 SGDLS and CDR2 YYNGEE. Trimming shortened V by 2 bases and J by 2 bases, and 14 bases separated the two germline ends. The CDR3 runs 16 residues.

The chain has TRBV13 and TRBJ2-5, with 8 nucleotides matching TRBD2. V shed 3 bases, J shed 5 bases, and the junction held 8 bases outside the gene matches. Germline V lookup: CDR1 PRHDT, CDR2 FYEKMQ (reference sequence). This CDR3 has 15 amino acids. The CDR3 coding sequence is TGTGCCAGCAGCTTGGGGCGGGGGGCGCGGGAGACCCAGTACTTC. Its translation: CASSLGRGARETQYF.

V and J are TRBV7-2 and TRBJ1-5; D is undetermined. Germline V gene lookup returns CDR1 SGHTA and CDR2 FQGNSA. CDR3 length equals 13 residues. V lost 3 bases to trimming and J lost 3 bases, with 6 bases between them. The chain's CDR3 is CASSFQNNQPQHF. For the CDR3, the DNA is TGTGCCAGCAGCTTCCAGAACAATCAGCCCCAGCATTTT.

The chain carries TRBV18 and TRBJ2-2; D unclear. Trimming pared 2 bases from V and 0 bases from J, leaving 4 bases between. Per germline, CDR1 KGHSH and CDR2 LQKENI. This CDR3 region has 14 residues. The CDR3, as DNA: TGTGCCAGCTCACCAGCGGCGAACACCGGGGAGCTGTTTTTT. Protein product: CASSPAANTGELFF.

V is TRBV4-1 and J is TRBJ2-1, with 7 bases identical to TRBD2. V gave up 0 bases and J gave up 9 bases; unmatched junction bases: 8. This CDR3 comprises 15 residues. Germline-derived CDR1 and CDR2 are MGHRA and YSYEKL. This CDR3 reads CASSQDRRTGGEQFF. In DNA form, the CDR3 reads TGCGCCAGCAGCCAAGATCGGCGGACGGGGGGTGAGCAGTTCTTC.

This sequence joins TRBV2 and TRBJ1-5; D perhaps matches TRBD1 (5 bases). The germline V gene has CDR1 SNHLY and CDR2 FYNNEI. V lost 6 bases and J 4 bases, leaving 16 bases between the germline ends. The CDR3 spans 15 residues. The CDR3: CASRPGQGGNQPQHF. CDR3 DNA sequence: TGTGCCAGCAGGCCGGGCCAGGGTGGTAATCAGCCCCAGCATTTT.

The rearrangement uses TRBV7-8 and TRBJ1-4; TRBD1 matches at 10 bases. CDR3 length: 16 residues. Germline CDR1 SGHVS, CDR2 FQNEAQ. The trim removed 5 bases at V and 8 bases at J, leaving 11 bases unmatched. The CDR3 region has the DNA TGTGCCAGCAGCCCGCGAGACAGGGGGCTGGGGGAAAAACTGTTTTTT. Protein sequence: CASSPRDRGLGEKLFF. Full variable domain (rest looked up from reference TRBV7-8 and TRBJ1-4): GAGVSQSPRYKVAKRGQDVALRCDPISGHVSLFWYQQALGQGPEFLTYFQNEAQLDKSGLPSDRFFAERPEGSVSTLKIQRTQQEDSAVYLCASSPRDRGLGEKLFFGSGTQLSVL.

In its sample, this clone was seen once. CDR3 loop: CASSLGGGTDIPYEQYF. In nucleotides, the CDR3 is TGTGCCAGCAGCTTAGGGGGAGGGACAGACATCCCCTACGAGCAGTACTTC. This sequence joins TRBV11-3 and TRBJ2-7; D might be TRBD1 or TRBD2, each matching 7 bases. Germline CDR1 reads SGHNT; CDR2 reads YENEEA. Trimming pared 1 base from V and 2 bases from J, leaving 18 bases between. The CDR3 consists of 17 residues.

The chain combines TRBV7-2 with TRBJ2-7, with D unresolved. Trimming left V 6 bases short and J 6 bases short, with 9 bases between. This CDR3 comprises 11 residues. In germline, CDR1 is SGHTA, CDR2 FQGNSA. CDR3 sequence: CASRLYTEQYF. In DNA, the CDR3 is TGTGCCAGCAGGCTATACACCGAGCAGTACTTC.

The chain couples TRBV5-4 to TRBJ1-2; tentative D call: TRBD1 (5 bases). The CDR3 consists of 14 residues. V lost 0 bases and J 4 bases, leaving 10 bases between the germline ends. Per the germline V gene, CDR1 is SGHNT and CDR2 is YYREEE (reference sequence). Here the CDR3 DNA reads TGTGCCAGCAGCTTGGAGGGACGGACCTATGGCTACACCTTC. Translation gives CASSLEGRTYGYTF.

V and J are TRBV18 and TRBJ2-7; 8 bases align to TRBD1. With V trimmed by 1 base and J by 4 bases, 18 bases remained unmatched. There are 19 residues in the CDR3. CDR1 and CDR2 from the germline V gene are KGHSH and LQKENI. As DNA, the CDR3 is TGTGCCAGCTCACCACGATCACGGGCCTCCGGGACAGGAACGTACGAGCAGTACTTC. This translates into CASSPRSRASGTGTYEQYF.

The chain couples TRBV30 to TRBJ1-1; weak D call: TRBD1 (5 bases). V was clipped by 0 bases and J by 4 bases, with 9 bases between them. Germline CDR1 is GTSNPN and CDR2 is SVGIG (reference sequence). The CDR3 covers 13 residues. The CDR3 DNA follows: TGTGCCTGGAGTGTATTCAGGGTCACTGAAGCTTTCTTT. Its protein product is CAWSVFRVTEAFF.

The chain employs TRBV7-2 and TRBJ2-1; D not resolved. The CDR3 runs to 13 residues. V lost 3 bases, J lost 3 bases, and 6 bases lay in between. CDR1 is SGHTA and CDR2 is FQGNSA in the germline V gene. This CDR3 is CASSFTLYNEQFF. The CDR3 DNA reads as TGTGCCAGCAGCTTCACACTCTACAATGAGCAGTTCTTC.

V gene TRBV5-6 combines with J gene TRBJ2-3; 13 bases match TRBD2. CDR3 length: 16 amino acids. CDR1 SGHDT and CDR2 YYEEEE come from the germline V gene. Trimming took 1 base from V and 6 from J; bases not matched to a gene: 5. The CDR3 coding sequence is TGTGCCAGCAGCTTGCGAGGGACTAGCGGGGCCGATACGCAGTATTTT. Its protein product is CASSLRGTSGADTQYF. The complete variable domain, with remaining parts taken from reference TRBV5-6 and TRBJ2-3, reads DAGVTQSPTHLIKTRGQQVTLRCSPKSGHDTVSWYQQALGQGPQFIFQYYEEEERQRGNFPDRFSGHQFPNYSSELNVNALLLGDSALYLCASSLRGTSGADTQYFGPGTRLTVL.

This sequence joins TRBV7-2 and TRBJ2-7; D might be TRBD1 (5 bases). The germline V gene has CDR1 SGHTA and CDR2 FQGNSA. CDR3 length: 12 amino acids. V lost 6 bases to trimming and J lost 7 bases, with 13 bases between them. CDR3 coding DNA: TGTGCCAGCAGGAGTACCTGGACAGAGCAGTACTTC. Translating it yields CASRSTWTEQYF.

V gene TRBV30 combines with J gene TRBJ2-3; 8 bases line up with TRBD2. Germline CDR1 and CDR2: GTSNPN and SVGIG (reference sequence). J gave up 1 base and V 2 bases, and 2 bases lay outside the gene matches. The CDR3 spans 14 residues. CDR3 amino acids: CAWSRSGGTDTQYF. In DNA, the CDR3 is TGTGCCTGGAGTCGTAGCGGGGGCACAGATACGCAGTATTTT.